One sample yielded the 2 T cell receptor beta chains listed below, sequenced in a study of cytomegalovirus exposure and HLA in healthy donors. PCR primers comprised 60 Vbeta and 13 Jbeta primers. This table comes from immunoSEQ multiplex PCR, and its TCRdb copy is limited to in-frame clones, with some not included. The sample includes tens of thousands of clones, roughly 80% of them seen just once. The sequencing input was PBMCs. Every receptor here comes from a young man in good health and CMV-seropositive.

This clone occurred a few times. The chain couples TRBV16 to TRBJ1-1, with no clear D. Between the trimmed V and J ends, which lost 0 bases and 8 bases, there was a span of 10 bases. CDR1 and CDR2 from the germline V gene are KGHSY and FQNENV. The CDR3 is made up of 13 amino acids. The CDR3 loop reads CASSQSFQTEAFF. Here the CDR3 DNA reads TGTGCCAGCAGCCAATCCTTCCAAACAGAAGCTTTCTTT.

This clone appeared a single time. The chain couples TRBV10-3 to TRBJ1-2; TRBD1 matches 8 bases. This CDR3 comprises 15 residues. J lost 4 bases, V lost 5 bases, and 9 bases had no gene match. Germline values: CDR1 ENHRY, CDR2 SYGVKD. The CDR3 loop reads CAISPQHGTGYGYTF. The CDR3 DNA reads as TGTGCCATCAGTCCCCAACACGGGACAGGCTATGGCTACACCTTC.